The rows below give T cell receptor beta chains drawn from one sample of a study of T cells in Graves' hyperthyroidism and ophthalmopathy. From the multiplex PCR reads, TCRdb called clonotypes with MiXCR, one entry per CDR3 protein. The sample has some 270,000 distinct CDR3 sequences, about an eighth seen once; the top ten hold roughly 8.5%. The specimen was blood. Receptors originate from a woman aged 25 to 39 with Graves' hyperthyroidism that later progressed to Graves' ophthalmopathy. CDR3s include the opening cysteine and the closing phenylalanine or tryptophan. A D gene is named only where the DNA matches it firmly. Clone sizes are given selectively: once, few, many, or a class where the clone is expanded.

DNA: TGCGCCAGCAGCTTAAGCGGGGATTATCAAGAGACCCAGTACTTC; CDR3: CASSLSGDYQETQYF; J: TRBJ2-5; size: many; D: TRBD2; V: TRBV5-1
DNA: TGTGCCTGGAGAATGAGCGGCCCCTACGAGCAGTACTTC; CDR3: CAWRMSGPYEQYF; J: TRBJ2-7; size: many; D: .; V: TRBV30
DNA: TGTGCCAGCAGCTTATCCAGCGCAGATACGCAGTATTTT; CDR3: CASSLSSADTQYF; J: TRBJ2-3; size: few; D: .; V: TRBV7-3
DNA: TGTGCCAGCAGTTTGGGCCCCCAGCGGGGAGAAAACATTCAGTACTTC; CDR3: CASSLGPQRGENIQYF; J: TRBJ2-4; size: many; D: TRBD2; V: TRBV27
DNA: TGTGCCAGCAGTTTCGACAGGTCACCCTCCTACGAGCAGTACTTC; CDR3: CASSFDRSPSYEQYF; J: TRBJ2-7; size: many; D: .; V: TRBV13
DNA: TGTGCCAGCAGTTCCCCGTCCCACGGGAGTTACGAGCAGTACTTC; CDR3: CASSSPSHGSYEQYF; J: TRBJ2-7; size: many; D: .; V: TRBV28
DNA: TGTGCCAGCAGTTTACGGACAGGGGATGACAATCAGCCCCAGCATTTT; CDR3: CASSLRTGDDNQPQHF; J: TRBJ1-5; size: many; D: TRBD1; V: TRBV28
DNA: TGTGCCAGCAGCCTACATCCGGCTAGCGCCGCAGATACGCAGTATTTT; CDR3: CASSLHPASAADTQYF; J: TRBJ2-3; size: many; D: .; V: TRBV7-2
DNA: TGCGCCAGCAGCCAAGATCCGGCAGGGAAGTACGAGCAGTACTTC; CDR3: CASSQDPAGKYEQYF; J: TRBJ2-7; size: many; D: .; V: TRBV4-3
DNA: TGTGCCAGCAGCGCTAGCGGGATCCACGAGCAGTACTTC; CDR3: CASSASGIHEQYF; J: TRBJ2-7; size: .; D: TRBD2; V: TRBV7-2
DNA: TGTGCCTGGAAAGAGGGACGGAACACTGAAGCTTTCTTT; CDR3: CAWKEGRNTEAFF; J: TRBJ1-1; size: many; D: .; V: TRBV30
DNA: TGCGCCAGCAGCCAAGATCAGGTCCGGGAGGGCTACGAGCAGTACTTC; CDR3: CASSQDQVREGYEQYF; J: TRBJ2-7; size: few; D: TRBD2; V: TRBV4-3
DNA: TGTGCCAGCAGCGAGCTTGGGATAACAGATACGCAGTATTTT; CDR3: CASSELGITDTQYF; J: TRBJ2-3; size: many; D: .; V: TRBV7-8
DNA: TGCAGTGCTAGCTCCGGGGCCACAAGGCCCCAGCATTTT; CDR3: CSASSGATRPQHF; J: TRBJ1-5; size: many; D: .; V: TRBV20-1
DNA: TGTGCCACCATCGAAGCAGGTGATAGGGAAAAACTGTTTTTT; CDR3: CATIEAGDREKLFF; J: TRBJ1-4; size: few; D: .; V: TRBV15
DNA: TGTGCCAGCAGCCACCGGACAGGGGGATTCATTAACACTGAAGCTTTCTTT; CDR3: CASSHRTGGFINTEAFF; J: TRBJ1-1; size: many; D: TRBD1; V: TRBV3-1
DNA: TGTGCCAGCAGTTTTTTTTTGATCGCGAGGGCAGGCACAGATACGCAGTATTTT; CDR3: CASSFFLIARAGTDTQYF; J: TRBJ2-3; size: .; D: .; V: TRBV28
DNA: TGTGCCAGCAGTAGTGGGCTAAGGACTAGCTACGAGCAGTACTTC; CDR3: CASSSGLRTSYEQYF; J: TRBJ2-7; size: many; D: TRBD2; V: TRBV2
DNA: TGTGCCAGCTCACCAAGTTCCGGTACCTACGAGCAGTACTTC; CDR3: CASSPSSGTYEQYF; J: TRBJ2-7; size: many; D: .; V: TRBV18
DNA: TGTGCCAGCAGTCCCCCCGGGGGGACAGGGGAGCCCCAGCATTTT; CDR3: CASSPPGGTGEPQHF; J: TRBJ1-5; size: many; D: TRBD1; V: TRBV2
DNA: TGCAGTGCTAGAATCCCGCTAGCGGGAACGGGGTGGGAGACCCAGTACTTC; CDR3: CSARIPLAGTGWETQYF; J: TRBJ2-5; size: many; D: TRBD2; V: TRBV20-1
DNA: TGCGCCAGCAGCTTGGATGACAGGGGGCGTTTGGCTGAAGCTTTCTTT; CDR3: CASSLDDRGRLAEAFF; J: TRBJ1-1; size: many; D: TRBD1; V: TRBV5-1
DNA: TGTGCCAGCAGTCCCGGGACAGGACTTTACGAGCAGTACTTC; CDR3: CASSPGTGLYEQYF; J: TRBJ2-7; size: many; D: TRBD1; V: TRBV6-2/TRBV6-3
DNA: TGTGCCAGCAGCCCTCGCCAATTGGGGGCCAACGTCCTGACTTTC; CDR3: CASSPRQLGANVLTF; J: TRBJ2-6; size: .; D: .; V: TRBV11-3
DNA: TGTGCCAGCAGTGACGAGCGCGGAGATACGCAGTATTTT; CDR3: CASSDERGDTQYF; J: TRBJ2-3; size: many; D: .; V: TRBV2
DNA: TGTGCCAGCAGCCCGGACTGGGGACGCACAGATACGCAGTATTTT; CDR3: CASSPDWGRTDTQYF; J: TRBJ2-3; size: few; D: .; V: TRBV7-6
DNA: TGTGCCAGCAGCGCGGGGGGAGCGGGGAATTACGAGCAGTACTTC; CDR3: CASSAGGAGNYEQYF; J: TRBJ2-7; size: many; D: TRBD2; V: TRBV7-9
DNA: TGTGCCAGCAGTTACTGGCTTACTACCGGGGAGCTGTTTTTT; CDR3: CASSYWLTTGELFF; J: TRBJ2-2; size: many; D: .; V: TRBV6-5
DNA: TGTGCCAGCAGTGGAGACCCCGACAGGGCCACGGTGAACACTGAAGCTTTCTTT; CDR3: CASSGDPDRATVNTEAFF; J: TRBJ1-1; size: few; D: TRBD1; V: TRBV25-1
DNA: TGTGCTAGCAGCTTGGGGGGGGGGATCAACCAAGAGACCCAGTACTTC; CDR3: CASSLGGGINQETQYF; J: TRBJ2-5; size: many; D: TRBD2; V: TRBV7-7
DNA: TGTGCCACCAGTGATGGGGGAGGCCCTGGAAACACCATATATTTT; CDR3: CATSDGGGPGNTIYF; J: TRBJ1-3; size: .; D: .; V: TRBV24-1
DNA: TGTGCCATCAGTGAGTCCCCCGGACTGCAGTCTGGAAACACCATATATTTT; CDR3: CAISESPGLQSGNTIYF; J: TRBJ1-3; size: many; D: .; V: TRBV10-3
DNA: TGTGCCAGCAGCCCGTGGGGGACTAGCGATTCCTACGAGCAGTACTTC; CDR3: CASSPWGTSDSYEQYF; J: TRBJ2-7; size: .; D: TRBD2; V: TRBV9
DNA: TGTGCCAGCAGTTTCTTTGACAGGGCGGGGACCCAGTACTTC; CDR3: CASSFFDRAGTQYF; J: TRBJ2-5; size: many; D: TRBD1; V: TRBV28
DNA: TGTGCCAGCAGCTGGAAAGGGACTGCCTCCTACGAGCAGTACTTC; CDR3: CASSWKGTASYEQYF; J: TRBJ2-7; size: many; D: .; V: TRBV7-2
DNA: TGTGCCAGCAGCCAAGATGCCCTAGCGGGACTATCCAATGAGCAGTTCTTC; CDR3: CASSQDALAGLSNEQFF; J: TRBJ2-1; size: many; D: TRBD2; V: TRBV4-2
DNA: TGTGCCACCCTCGATGCCACTGAGGGACAGCCCCAGCATTTT; CDR3: CATLDATEGQPQHF; J: TRBJ1-5; size: many; D: .; V: TRBV15
DNA: TGTGCCAGCAACGGGGCGGGAGATTTCACAGATACGCAGTATTTT; CDR3: CASNGAGDFTDTQYF; J: TRBJ2-3; size: .; D: TRBD2; V: TRBV6-1
DNA: TGTGCCAGCAGTTCCCTACCCGGGACAGGGAATCAGCCCCAGCATTTT; CDR3: CASSSLPGTGNQPQHF; J: TRBJ1-5; size: many; D: TRBD1; V: TRBV6-1
DNA: TGTGCCAGCAGCGCAAACCGAGGGGTAGCGGGAGGGGAGCTGTTTTTT; CDR3: CASSANRGVAGGELFF; J: TRBJ2-2; size: .; D: TRBD2; V: TRBV3-1
DNA: TGTGCCAGCAGCCGCGGACAAGCTGAAAAACTGTTTTTT; CDR3: CASSRGQAEKLFF; J: TRBJ1-4; size: .; D: .; V: TRBV28
DNA: TGTGCCAGCAGCCCTAACAGCTTACCTCCGTACTACGAGCAGTACTTC; CDR3: CASSPNSLPPYYEQYF; J: TRBJ2-7; size: many; D: .; V: TRBV7-9
DNA: TGTGCCAGCAGTTCCGACAGATACTTCACAGATACGCAGTATTTT; CDR3: CASSSDRYFTDTQYF; J: TRBJ2-3; size: many; D: .; V: TRBV12-3/TRBV12-4
DNA: TGTGCCAGCAGCTTAGGTGGGGGACTAGCCTCCTACGAGCAGTACTTC; CDR3: CASSLGGGLASYEQYF; J: TRBJ2-7; size: many; D: TRBD2; V: TRBV7-2
DNA: TGTGCCAGCACCGCCGGGGGGCTCTATGGCTACACCTTC; CDR3: CASTAGGLYGYTF; J: TRBJ1-2; size: many; D: .; V: TRBV12-3/TRBV12-4
DNA: TGTGCCAGCAGTCGCCCTCCCTTTGACACTGAAGCTTTCTTT; CDR3: CASSRPPFDTEAFF; J: TRBJ1-1; size: many; D: .; V: TRBV12-3/TRBV12-4
DNA: TGTGCCAGCAGCTTAACTACCTACGAGCAGTACTTC; CDR3: CASSLTTYEQYF; J: TRBJ2-7; size: many; D: .; V: TRBV7-2
DNA: TGTGCCGCCTCCCCAGGGGGTCTCTCTGGAAACACCATATATTTT; CDR3: CAASPGGLSGNTIYF; J: TRBJ1-3; size: many; D: TRBD1; V: TRBV28
DNA: TGCGCCAGCAGCCACCGGGACAGGGGCGGAGAGACCCAGTACTTC; CDR3: CASSHRDRGGETQYF; J: TRBJ2-5; size: .; D: TRBD1; V: TRBV4-1
DNA: TGCGCCAGCAGCTTGGGTACGGGAGGGTTCTGGGATGAGCAGTTCTTC; CDR3: CASSLGTGGFWDEQFF; J: TRBJ2-1; size: many; D: TRBD2; V: TRBV5-1
DNA: TGTGCCAGCAGCTTAGGGGGACTAGCGGGAACCGAGCAGTACTTC; CDR3: CASSLGGLAGTEQYF; J: TRBJ2-7; size: many; D: TRBD2; V: TRBV7-2